The clone carrying this T cell receptor beta chain was picked up one time. In the study's own analysis: Cell counts per sample came from amplifying reference gene primers. Clones were read by immunoSEQ multiplex PCR, and TCRdb kept only the in-frame ones, dropping some. V and J calls and clone size come straight from that table; D and trimming were deduced from the DNA. The repertoire holds about 130,000 clones, around 78% seen once, with about 10% in the top ten. The data were taken from a study of blood T cell repertoires in COVID-19. On the study more broadly: COVID-19 samples collected from the United States, Italy and Spain covered acute and convalescent phases.

Trimming took off 2 bases at V and 7 bases at J, with 6 bases between the two ends. Germline CDR1 is MNHEY and CDR2 is SMNVEV (reference sequence). The CDR3 covers 13 residues. The material sequenced was peripheral blood. The TCR comes from a human donor in a cohort sampled during active COVID-19. This sequence joins TRBV27 and TRBJ1-6; D uncertain. The CDR3 here is CASSLTWNSPLHF. In nucleotides, the CDR3 is TGTGCCAGCAGTTTAACATGGAATTCACCCCTCCACTTT.